The clone carrying this TCR beta chain appeared many times. V lost 6 bases and J 6 bases, leaving 23 bases between the germline ends. The CDR3 is 17 amino acids. Unsorted libraries were generated from 2 million PBMCs held at -80 degrees C. This sample is part of a study of neurological immune-mediated disorders. The cDNA came from 5'RACE with 10-nucleotide random UMIs. Every sequencing run drew on 15-18 subjects and yielded over 160 million TCR-beta sequences. TCRdb used MiXCR to reprocess the 5' RACE reads, holding one entry per CDR3 protein. The data hold about 46,000 distinct CDR3 sequences, with around 2.9% observed a single time.

The chain joins TRBV12-3 or TRBV12-4 to TRBJ1-4, with D maybe TRBD1 (5 bases). This TCR was sampled from a woman aged 50 to 65 with multiple sclerosis. The sequenced material came from PBMCs. CDR3 region: CASSHLLGRGMYEKLFF. CDR3 DNA sequence: TGTGCCAGCAGCCACCTACTAGGGAGGGGAATGTATGAAAAACTGTTTTTT.